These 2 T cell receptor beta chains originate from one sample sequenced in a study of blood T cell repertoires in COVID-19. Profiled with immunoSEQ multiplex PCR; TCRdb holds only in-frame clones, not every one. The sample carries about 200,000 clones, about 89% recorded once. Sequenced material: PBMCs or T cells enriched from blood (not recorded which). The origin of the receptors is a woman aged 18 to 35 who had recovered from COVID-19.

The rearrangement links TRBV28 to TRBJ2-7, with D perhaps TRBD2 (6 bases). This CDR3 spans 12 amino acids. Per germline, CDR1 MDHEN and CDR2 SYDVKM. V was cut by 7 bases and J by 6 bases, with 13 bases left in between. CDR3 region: CASTPGVGEQYF. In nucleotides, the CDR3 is TGTGCCAGCACCCCGGGGGTGGGCGAGCAGTACTTC.

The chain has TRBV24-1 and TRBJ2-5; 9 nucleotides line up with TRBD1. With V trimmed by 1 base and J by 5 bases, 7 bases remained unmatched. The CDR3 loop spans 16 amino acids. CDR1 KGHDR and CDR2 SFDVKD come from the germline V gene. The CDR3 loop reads CATSDFGQGTSETQYF. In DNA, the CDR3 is TGTGCCACCAGTGATTTTGGACAGGGGACATCGGAGACCCAGTACTTC.